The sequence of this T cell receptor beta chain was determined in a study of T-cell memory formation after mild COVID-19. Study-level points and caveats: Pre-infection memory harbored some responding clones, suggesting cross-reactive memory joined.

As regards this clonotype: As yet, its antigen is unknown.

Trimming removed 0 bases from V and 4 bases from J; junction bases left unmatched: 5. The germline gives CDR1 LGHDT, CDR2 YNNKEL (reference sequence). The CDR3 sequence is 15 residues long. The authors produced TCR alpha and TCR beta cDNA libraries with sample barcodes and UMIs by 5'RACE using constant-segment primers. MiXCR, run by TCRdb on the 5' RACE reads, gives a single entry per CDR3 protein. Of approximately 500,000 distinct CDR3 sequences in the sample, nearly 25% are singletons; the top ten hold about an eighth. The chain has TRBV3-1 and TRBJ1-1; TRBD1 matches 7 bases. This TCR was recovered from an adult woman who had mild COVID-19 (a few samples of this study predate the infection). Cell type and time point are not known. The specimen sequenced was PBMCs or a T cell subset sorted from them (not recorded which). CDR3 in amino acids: CASSQDAGGGTEAFF. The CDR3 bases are TGTGCCAGCAGCCAAGACGCAGGGGGGGGCACTGAAGCTTTCTTT. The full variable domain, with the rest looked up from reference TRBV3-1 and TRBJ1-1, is DTAVSQTPKYLVTQMGNDKSIKCEQNLGHDTMYWYKQDSKKFLKIMFSYNNKELIINETVPNRFSPKSPDKAHLNLHINSLELGDSAVYFCASSQDAGGGTEAFFGQGTRLTVV.